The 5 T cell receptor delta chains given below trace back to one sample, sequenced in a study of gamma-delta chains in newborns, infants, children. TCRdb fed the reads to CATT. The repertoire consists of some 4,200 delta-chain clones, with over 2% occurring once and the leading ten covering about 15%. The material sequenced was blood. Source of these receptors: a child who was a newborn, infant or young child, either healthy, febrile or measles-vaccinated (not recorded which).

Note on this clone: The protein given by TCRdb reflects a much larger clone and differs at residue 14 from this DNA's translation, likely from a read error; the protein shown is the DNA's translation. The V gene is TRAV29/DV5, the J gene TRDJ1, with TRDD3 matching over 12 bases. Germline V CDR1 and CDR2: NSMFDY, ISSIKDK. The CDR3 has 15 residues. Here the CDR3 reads CAATFTGGYTDKLTF. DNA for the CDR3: TGTGCAGCAACCTTTACTGGGGGATACACCGATAAACTCACCTTT.

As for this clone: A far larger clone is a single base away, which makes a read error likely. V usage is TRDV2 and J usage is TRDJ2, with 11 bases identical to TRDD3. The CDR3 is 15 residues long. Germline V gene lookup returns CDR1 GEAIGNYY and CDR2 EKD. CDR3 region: CARDTVGDTRTQLFF. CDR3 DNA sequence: TGTGCCCGTGACACCGTGGGGGATACGCGAACACAACTCTTCTTT.

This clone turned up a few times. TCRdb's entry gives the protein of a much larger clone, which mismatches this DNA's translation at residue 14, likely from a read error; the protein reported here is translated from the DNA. CDR3 loop: CALGEPRSFATDKRIF. DNA for the CDR3: TGTGCTCTTGGGGAACCCCGTTCCTTTGCCACCGATAAACGCATCTTT. This sequence joins TRDV1 and TRDJ1; possible D gene TRDD2, 5 bases. This CDR3 spans 16 amino acids. Germline CDR1 TSWWSYY, CDR2 QGS.

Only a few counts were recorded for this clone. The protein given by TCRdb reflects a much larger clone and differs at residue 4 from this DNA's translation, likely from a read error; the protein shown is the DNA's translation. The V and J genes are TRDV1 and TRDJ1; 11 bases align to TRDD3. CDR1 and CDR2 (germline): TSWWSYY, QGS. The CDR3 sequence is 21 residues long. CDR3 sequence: CALEELPPSPLLGDMPDKLIF. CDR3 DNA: TGTGCTCTTGAGGAACTCCCTCCTTCCCCTTTACTGGGGGATATGCCCGATAAACTCATCTTT.

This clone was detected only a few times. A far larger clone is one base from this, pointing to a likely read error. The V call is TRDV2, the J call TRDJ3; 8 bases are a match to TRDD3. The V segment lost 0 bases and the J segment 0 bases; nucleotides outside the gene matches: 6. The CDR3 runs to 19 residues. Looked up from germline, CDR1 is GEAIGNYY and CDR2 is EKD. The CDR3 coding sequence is TGTGCCTGTGACACCGTCAGGGATACGGGCTCCTGGGACACCCGACAGATGTTTTTC. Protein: CACDTVRDTGSWDTRQMFF.